This TCR beta chain was retrieved from a study of T cells after yellow fever vaccination. This CDR3 is 16 amino acids long. This clonotype was counted ten times or more. MiXCR was run by TCRdb on the 5' RACE reads, yielding one entry per CDR3 protein. The table includes approximately 34,000 distinct CDR3 sequences, about 10% detected once. The V gene is TRBV21-1, the J gene TRBJ2-2; TRBD1 reflects the table's D call only, with no check against the DNA. TRBV21-1 is a documented pseudogene. This receptor was taken from a man in his late teens or twenties who received the YFV17D yellow fever vaccine. The source was PBMCs, either bulk or a sorted T-cell subset (CD4+, CD8+, memory, or dextramer-sorted; not recorded which), collected around 14 days after the first yellow fever vaccination. This chain's CDR3 is CASSTRDRGATGELFF. The DNA for the CDR3 is TGTGCCAGCAGCACCAGGGACAGGGGGGCCACCGGGGAGCTGTTTTTT.